These T cell receptor beta chains were read from a single sample in a study of early T cells in non-severe SARS-CoV-2 infection. MiXCR was run by TCRdb on the 5' RACE reads, yielding one entry per CDR3 protein. Of approximately 76,000 distinct CDR3 sequences listed, 9.5% to 13% are singletons. Sequenced sample: whole blood. The origin of the receptors is an adult who was a healthcare worker with PCR-confirmed SARS-CoV-2 infection or an uninfected control (not recorded which). The CDR3 runs from the conserved cysteine through the conserved F or W. D genes are given only for firm matches. Size values are once, few and many counts, or a class for expanded clones, and some rows have none.

v_call	d_call	j_call	clone_size	cdr3_aa	cdr3_nt
TRBV11-2	-	TRBJ2-7	-	CASSLIMGSEQYF	TGTGCCAGCAGCTTAATCATGGGGAGCGAGCAGTACTTC
TRBV5-4	-	TRBJ2-1	many	CASSFGGPRSNEQFF	TGTGCCAGCAGCTTTGGAGGGCCAAGGAGCAATGAGCAGTTCTTC
TRBV27	-	TRBJ2-7	-	CGSGYPYEQYF	TGCGGGAGCGGGTATCCCTACGAGCAGTACTTC
TRBV29-1	-	TRBJ1-5	few	CSVRWGGNQPQHF	TGCAGCGTTCGTTGGGGGGGGAATCAGCCCCAGCATTTT
TRBV20-1	-	TRBJ2-2	few	CSARDPHTGELFF	TGCAGTGCTAGAGATCCCCACACCGGGGAGCTGTTTTTT
TRBV12-3/TRBV12-4	-	TRBJ2-7	many	CASSFQGVTYEQYF	TGTGCCAGCAGTTTCCAGGGCGTTACCTACGAGCAGTACTTC
TRBV5-5	TRBD1	TRBJ2-7	-	CASSLDWDSPYEQYF	TGTGCCAGCAGCTTGGACTGGGACAGCCCCTACGAGCAGTACTTC
TRBV3-1	-	TRBJ2-5	few	CASSQIEGRNQYF	TGTGCCAGCAGCCAGATCGAAGGGCGTAACCAGTACTTC
TRBV10-3	-	TRBJ1-1	-	CAMLQNTEAFF	TGTGCCATGTTACAGAACACTGAAGCTTTCTTT
TRBV7-3	-	TRBJ2-1	many	CASSLIGSDEQFF	TGTGCCAGCAGCTTAATAGGGTCGGATGAGCAGTTCTTC
TRBV6-1	-	TRBJ2-3	-	CASRTWGVNTDTQYF	TGTGCCAGCAGGACATGGGGCGTAAACACAGATACGCAGTATTTT
TRBV29-1	-	TRBJ1-1	many	CSVDQVRLGAEAFF	TGCAGCGTTGATCAGGTTCGCCTAGGAGCTGAAGCTTTCTTT
TRBV7-2	-	TRBJ2-7	many	CASSSYRHYEQYF	TGTGCCAGCAGCTCTTACAGGCACTACGAGCAGTACTTC
TRBV29-1	TRBD1	TRBJ1-1	few	CSSKTGSANTEAFF	TGCAGCTCAAAGACAGGGTCGGCGAACACTGAAGCTTTCTTT
TRBV5-1	-	TRBJ1-2	-	CASRDGYGYTF	TGCGCCAGCCGGGACGGCTATGGCTACACCTTC
TRBV18	TRBD2	TRBJ2-3	many	CASSPKAGEDTQYF	TGTGCCAGCTCACCTAAAGCGGGAGAAGATACGCAGTATTTT
TRBV6-5	TRBD2	TRBJ2-1	few	CASSWSGRRNEQFF	TGTGCCAGCAGTTGGAGCGGGAGGAGGAATGAGCAGTTCTTC
TRBV29-1	TRBD1	TRBJ1-1	-	CSGANRGTTEAFF	TGCAGCGGGGCGAACAGGGGGACAACTGAAGCTTTCTTT
TRBV7-6	TRBD1	TRBJ2-3	few	CASSLGTGGSTDTQYF	TGTGCCAGCAGCTTAGGGACAGGGGGCAGCACAGATACGCAGTATTTT
TRBV29-1	TRBD2	TRBJ2-1	few	CSVWTSRNNEQFF	TGCAGCGTTTGGACTAGCAGAAACAATGAGCAGTTCTTC
TRBV12-3/TRBV12-4	-	TRBJ2-2	many	CASSFQADLTGELFF	TGTGCCAGCAGTTTTCAGGCAGACCTCACCGGGGAGCTGTTTTTT
TRBV20-1	TRBD1	TRBJ1-5	many	CSARGDRDGNQPQHF	TGCAGTGCTAGAGGGGACAGGGACGGCAATCAGCCCCAGCATTTT
TRBV15	-	TRBJ1-2	-	CATSRDRPGNYGYTF	TGTGCCACCAGCAGAGATCGGCCGGGCAACTATGGCTACACCTTC
TRBV12-3/TRBV12-4	-	TRBJ2-2	many	CASSFGTLSNTGELFF	TGTGCCAGCAGTTTCGGGACATTGTCGAACACCGGGGAGCTGTTTTTT
TRBV27	TRBD1	TRBJ2-7	few	CASSLSPGGHYEQYF	TGTGCCAGCAGTTTATCTCCAGGGGGCCACTACGAGCAGTACTTC
TRBV11-2	-	TRBJ2-5	few	CASSLKPVGGFYQETQYF	TGTGCCAGCAGCTTAAAACCGGTGGGAGGTTTTTACCAAGAGACCCAGTACTTC
TRBV6-2/TRBV6-3	-	TRBJ2-1	many	CASSPRTVNEQFF	TGTGCCAGCAGTCCCAGGACAGTCAATGAGCAGTTCTTC
TRBV14	TRBD1	TRBJ1-6	many	CASSRDSRGTEPSSYNSPLHF	TGTGCCAGCAGCCGAGACTCTAGGGGGACAGAACCGAGCTCCTATAATTCACCCCTCCACTTT
TRBV11-2	TRBD2	TRBJ2-3	many	CASSLTAGGTQYF	TGTGCCAGCAGCTTAACTGCGGGAGGTACGCAGTATTTT
TRBV6-1	-	TRBJ2-1	few	CASTGGGVWKNEQFF	TGTGCCAGCACCGGAGGGGGCGTGTGGAAAAATGAGCAGTTCTTC
TRBV28	TRBD1	TRBJ1-2	once	CASSSPDRGGYGYTF	TGTGCCAGCAGCTCACCCGACAGGGGAGGCTATGGCTACACCTTC
TRBV7-9	-	TRBJ2-5	few	CASSRPGRRLETQYF	TGTGCCAGCAGCCGCCCGGGACGGCGATTGGAGACCCAGTACTTC
TRBV9	TRBD2	TRBJ2-3	many	CASSVSAGESTDTQYF	TGTGCCAGCAGCGTATCAGCGGGAGAGAGCACAGATACGCAGTATTTT
TRBV7-9	-	TRBJ1-1	-	CASSLALMNTEAFF	TGTGCCAGCAGCTTAGCACTAATGAACACTGAAGCTTTCTTT
TRBV11-1	-	TRBJ2-2	-	CASSRQVGTGELFF	TGTGCCAGCAGCCGTCAGGTGGGGACCGGGGAGCTGTTTTTT
TRBV20-1	TRBD1	TRBJ2-7	-	CSARDGGAGGYEQYF	TGCAGTGCTAGAGATGGGGGAGCAGGGGGATACGAGCAGTACTTC
TRBV5-1	-	TRBJ2-3	-	CASSVSTDTQYF	TGCGCCAGCAGCGTGTCGACAGATACGCAGTATTTT
TRBV18	-	TRBJ2-5	few	CASSLKGETQYF	TGTGCCAGCTCGCTGAAGGGGGAGACCCAGTACTTC
TRBV19	-	TRBJ1-5	many	CASSINWGGYYSNQPQHF	TGTGCCAGTAGTATTAATTGGGGCGGCTACTATAGCAATCAGCCCCAGCATTTT
TRBV5-6	-	TRBJ2-1	few	CASSWVPTDLYNEQFF	TGTGCCAGCAGCTGGGTTCCGACAGATTTGTACAATGAGCAGTTCTTC
TRBV7-6	-	TRBJ1-6	-	CASSGRGNSPLHF	TGTGCCAGCAGCGGTCGGGGGAATTCACCCCTCCACTTT
TRBV7-2	-	TRBJ2-6	few	CASSLAGHSGANVLTF	TGTGCCAGCAGCTTAGCGGGCCACTCTGGGGCCAACGTCCTGACTTTC
TRBV5-6	TRBD2	TRBJ2-7	-	CASSLLTSDNYEQYF	TGTGCCAGCAGCTTGTTGACTAGCGATAATTACGAGCAGTACTTC
TRBV10-2	TRBD1	TRBJ2-7	-	CASSGTGRDEQYF	TGCGCCAGCAGTGGGACAGGGCGGGACGAGCAGTACTTC
TRBV18	TRBD1	TRBJ2-7	many	CASSLTLRLGQGTYEQYF	TGTGCCAGCTCACTTACCCTCCGACTTGGACAGGGGACCTACGAGCAGTACTTC
TRBV14	-	TRBJ1-4	-	CASSPYRSQGKLFF	TGTGCCAGCAGCCCCTACAGAAGTCAGGGGAAACTGTTTTTT
TRBV24-1	-	TRBJ2-5	-	CATSDTNPGTQETQYF	TGTGCCACCAGTGACACAAACCCAGGGACCCAAGAGACCCAGTACTTC
TRBV10-2	-	TRBJ1-1	many	CASGLNTEAFF	TGCGCCAGCGGCCTAAACACTGAAGCTTTCTTT
TRBV12-3/TRBV12-4	-	TRBJ1-1	many	CASSFKAVNTEAFF	TGTGCCAGCAGTTTTAAGGCGGTGAACACTGAAGCTTTCTTT
TRBV3-1	-	TRBJ2-7	many	CASSQDGAYEQYF	TGTGCCAGCAGCCAAGATGGAGCGTACGAGCAGTACTTC
TRBV10-3	TRBD2	TRBJ2-4	many	CAISESTTSGRALTKNIQYF	TGTGCCATCAGTGAGTCTACAACTAGCGGGAGGGCCTTGACCAAAAACATTCAGTACTTC
TRBV5-1	TRBD1	TRBJ1-1	-	CASSSGQVGGEAFF	TGCGCCAGCAGCTCCGGACAGGTGGGGGGTGAAGCTTTCTTT
TRBV3-1	-	TRBJ2-4	-	CASSYLRDDGNIQYF	TGTGCCAGCAGCTACCTCAGGGATGACGGAAACATTCAGTACTTC
TRBV12-3/TRBV12-4	-	TRBJ1-1	-	CASRWSAGEAFF	TGTGCCAGCAGGTGGAGTGCAGGGGAAGCTTTCTTT
TRBV12-2	-	TRBJ2-1	-	CASRSTGTVYNEQFF	TGTGCAAGTCGCTCTACCGGGACAGTTTACAATGAGCAGTTCTTC
TRBV10-3	-	TRBJ2-1	-	CAISGDNYNEQFF	TGTGCCATCAGCGGGGACAACTACAATGAGCAGTTCTTC
TRBV7-2	-	TRBJ2-5	few	CASSPLGGRETQYF	TGTGCCAGCAGCCCGTTGGGGGGGCGAGAGACCCAGTACTTC